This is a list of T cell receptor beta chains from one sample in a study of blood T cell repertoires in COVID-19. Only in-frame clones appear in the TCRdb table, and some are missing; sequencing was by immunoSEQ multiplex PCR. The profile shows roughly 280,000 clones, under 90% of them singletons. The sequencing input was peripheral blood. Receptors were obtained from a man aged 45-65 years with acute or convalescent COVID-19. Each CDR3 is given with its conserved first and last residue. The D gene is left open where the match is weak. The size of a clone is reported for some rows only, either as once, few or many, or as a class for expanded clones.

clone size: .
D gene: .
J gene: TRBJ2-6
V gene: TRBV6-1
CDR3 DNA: TGTGCCAGCAGTGAAGGATTTCAGGTCTCTGGGGCCAACGTCCTGACTTTC
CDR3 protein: CASSEGFQVSGANVLTF

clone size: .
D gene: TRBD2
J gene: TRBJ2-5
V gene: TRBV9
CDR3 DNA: TGTGCCAGCAGCGTGGGGACTAGCGGTACGCAAGAGACCCAGTACTTC
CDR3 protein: CASSVGTSGTQETQYF

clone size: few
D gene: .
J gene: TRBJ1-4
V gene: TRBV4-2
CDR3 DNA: TGTGCCAGCAGGAAGGGGCTAGGTCAAGAAAAACTGTTTTTT
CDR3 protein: CASRKGLGQEKLFF

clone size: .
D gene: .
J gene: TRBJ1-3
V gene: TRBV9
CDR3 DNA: TGTGCCAGCAGCGTAGGCCTGGAGACCTCTGGAAACACCATATATTTT
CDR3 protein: CASSVGLETSGNTIYF

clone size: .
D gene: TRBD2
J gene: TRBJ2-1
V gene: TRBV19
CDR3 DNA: TGTGCCAGTATGGCGGGGGGGCTAGGTGAGCAGTTCTTC
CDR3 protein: CASMAGGLGEQFF

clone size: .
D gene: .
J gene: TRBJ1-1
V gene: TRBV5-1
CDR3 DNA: TGCGCCAGCAGCGTCCAGGGTGGCACTGAAGCTTTCTTT
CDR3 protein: CASSVQGGTEAFF

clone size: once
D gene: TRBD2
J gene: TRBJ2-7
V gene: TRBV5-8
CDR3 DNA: TGTGCCAGCACCCCCAGGGAGGGCAGGTACGGCATCCCTGGGGCCGAGCAGTACTTC
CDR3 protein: CASTPREGRYGIPGAEQYF

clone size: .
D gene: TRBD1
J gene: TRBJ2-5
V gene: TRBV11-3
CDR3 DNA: TGTGCCAGCAGCTTACGACAGGGGGCTTTTGAGACCCAGTACTTC
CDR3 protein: CASSLRQGAFETQYF

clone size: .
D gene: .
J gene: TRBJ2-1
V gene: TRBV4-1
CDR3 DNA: TGCGCCAGCAGCCTTTCGGGGTCGAATGAGCAGTTCTTC
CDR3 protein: CASSLSGSNEQFF

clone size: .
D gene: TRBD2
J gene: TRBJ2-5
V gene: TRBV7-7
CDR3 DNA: TGTGCTAGCAGCTTAGGTGCGGGGGGGCAAGAGACCCAGTACTTC
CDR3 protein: CASSLGAGGQETQYF